The clone carrying this T cell receptor beta chain was observed a few times. This sample also contains other DNA sequences that code for the same CDR3. The source of the sample is a study of shared clonotypes between healthy human individuals. At the level of the study: Three men and a couple of women, aged 18 to 49, were donors.

When replicate PCRs were run on sorted subsets, they used 200 ng DNA, tens of thousands of T cell genomes. In the study's own analysis: Junction-only immunoSEQ sequences carried no quality scores, so filtering differed. Sequencing used immunoSEQ multiplex PCR; TCRdb keeps in-frame clones, though not all of them. The D gene and trimming were derived from the DNA, and the V and J assignments and clone size from that table. The sample yields 2 million to 2.5 million clones, 95% seen once. V shed 4 bases, J shed 2 bases, and the junction held 2 bases outside the gene matches. The CDR3 sequence is 13 residues long. Germline V gene lookup returns CDR1 SGHNT and CDR2 YYREEE (reference sequence).

The rearrangement joins TRBV5-4 to TRBJ1-2, with 7 nucleotides matching TRBD1. This receptor was taken from a man younger than 35 in good health. Sample: naive CD4+ T cells sorted from blood. Indicated subset: CD45RA+ positively selected. CDR3 nucleotides: TGTGCCAGCAGCCCGGACAGGAACTATGGCTACACCTTC. Translated: CASSPDRNYGYTF. The variable domain in full, completed from reference TRBV5-4 and TRBJ1-2, reads ETGVTQSPTHLIKTRGQQVTLRCSSQSGHNTVSWYQQALGQGPQFIFQYYREEENGRGNFPPRFSGLQFPNYSSELNVNALELDDSALYLCASSPDRNYGYTFGSGTRLTVV.